The 9 T cell receptor beta chains given below trace back to one sample, sequenced in a study of cytomegalovirus exposure and HLA in healthy donors. A multiplex PCR was run with 60 Vbeta primers and 13 Jbeta primers. The repertoire was sequenced with immunoSEQ multiplex PCR; TCRdb's copy has only in-frame clones and lacks some. Among about 190,000 clones, about four fifths were seen once, and the ten largest hold 1.6%. The sample taken for sequencing was PBMCs. These receptor sequences come from a woman aged 45-59 years in good health and CMV-seronegative.

V is TRBV6-1 and J is TRBJ2-3, with 14 bases aligning to TRBD2. Germline loops: CDR1 MNHNS, CDR2 SASEGT. There are 18 residues in the CDR3. J lost 4 bases, V lost 4 bases, and 10 bases had no gene match. CDR3 in amino acids: CASSASGTSGGSADTQYF. CDR3 nucleotide sequence: TGTGCCAGCAGTGCCTCCGGGACTAGCGGGGGTTCGGCAGATACGCAGTATTTT.

J is TRBJ2-3 and V is TRBV19, with 9 nucleotides matching TRBD1. V lost 4 bases, J lost 3 bases, and 2 bases stayed unmatched. Germline assignment: CDR1 LNHDA and CDR2 SQIVND (reference sequence). The CDR3 loop spans 14 amino acids. The DNA of the CDR3 is TGTGCCAGTAGTACAGGACAGGGGACAGATACGCAGTATTTT. This translates into CASSTGQGTDTQYF.

This sequence joins TRBV18 and TRBJ1-1; D may be TRBD1 (6 bases). In germline, CDR1 is KGHSH, CDR2 LQKENI. The CDR3 is 13 amino acids. Trimming took 5 bases from V and 5 from J, leaving 12 bases between them. The CDR3 protein is CASSASGETEAFF. The CDR3 DNA follows: TGTGCCAGCTCAGCGTCAGGGGAGACTGAAGCTTTCTTT.

The CDR3 reads CASSSGQGVSPLHF. The CDR3 coding sequence is TGCGCCAGCAGCTCCGGACAGGGGGTTTCACCCCTCCACTTT. This chain joins TRBV5-1 and TRBJ1-6, with 10 bases that match TRBD1. The junction had 3 bases not matched to a gene; V was cut back by 3 bases and J by 9 bases. This CDR3 has 14 residues. Germline loops: CDR1 SGHRS, CDR2 YFSETQ.

This rearrangement joins TRBV27 to TRBJ2-7, with D perhaps matching TRBD2 (6 bases). Deletions cut 5 bases from V and 3 bases from J, with 17 bases between. This CDR3 has 15 residues. Germline CDR1 MNHEY, CDR2 SMNVEV (reference sequence). The CDR3 sequence is CASSPYRETFYEQYF. The DNA for the CDR3 is TGTGCCAGCAGTCCCTACCGGGAGACCTTCTACGAGCAGTACTTC.

This clone was detected only a few times. J is TRBJ1-1 and V is TRBV29-1; D is uncertain. The V end was cut by 3 bases, the J end by 1 base, with 12 bases between. In germline, CDR1 is SQVTM, CDR2 ANQGSEA. The CDR3 runs 14 residues. CDR3 nucleotides: TGCAGCGTTGAGGGCAGTACCTCGAACACTGAAGCTTTCTTT. This translates into CSVEGSTSNTEAFF.

J is TRBJ1-6 and V is TRBV7-9; no clear D gene. The CDR3 sequence is 17 residues long. The germline CDR1 and CDR2 sequences are SEHNR and FQNEAQ (reference sequence). V was shortened by 6 bases and J by 0 bases, with 15 bases between the two germline ends. The CDR3 bases are TGTGCCAGCAGTTCCCCTGCAGCGAGCTCCTATAATTCACCCCTCCACTTT. Translating it yields CASSSPAASSYNSPLHF.

This chain connects TRBV6-5 to TRBJ2-7; tentatively, D is TRBD1 (8 bases). Germline CDR1 is MNHEY and CDR2 is SVGAGI. The CDR3 runs to 15 residues. V lost 6 bases and J 3 bases, leaving 18 bases between the germline ends. The CDR3 region has the DNA TGTGCCAGCAGAATAAGCGGGACAGGTTTCTACGAGCAGTACTTC. Amino acids: CASRISGTGFYEQYF.

The V call is TRBV7-9, the J call TRBJ1-4, with 10 bases lining up with TRBD1. This CDR3 has 16 amino acids. CDR1 and CDR2 from the germline V gene are SEHNR and FQNEAQ (reference sequence). The junction had 11 bases not matched to a gene; V was cut back by 5 bases and J by 8 bases. The CDR3 nucleotides read TGTGCCAGCAGCCCAGGGACAGGGGAGGTCTACGAAAAACTGTTTTTT. Translation: CASSPGTGEVYEKLFF. The whole variable domain, remainder taken from reference TRBV7-9 and TRBJ1-4, is DTGVSQNPRHKITKRGQNVTFRCDPISEHNRLYWYRQTLGQGPEFLTYFQNEAQLEKSRLLSDRFSAERPKGSFSTLEIQRTEQGDSAMYLCASSPGTGEVYEKLFFGSGTQLSVL.